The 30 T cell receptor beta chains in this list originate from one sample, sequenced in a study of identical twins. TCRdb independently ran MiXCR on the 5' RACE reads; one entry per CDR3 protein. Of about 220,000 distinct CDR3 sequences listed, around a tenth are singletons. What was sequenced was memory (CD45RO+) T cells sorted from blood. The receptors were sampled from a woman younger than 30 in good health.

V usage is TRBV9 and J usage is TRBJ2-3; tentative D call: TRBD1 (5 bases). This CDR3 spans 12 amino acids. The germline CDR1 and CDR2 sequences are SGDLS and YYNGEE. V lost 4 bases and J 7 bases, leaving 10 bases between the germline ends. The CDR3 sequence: CASSRDSYTQYF. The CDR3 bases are TGTGCCAGCAGCCGAGACAGCTATACGCAGTATTTT.

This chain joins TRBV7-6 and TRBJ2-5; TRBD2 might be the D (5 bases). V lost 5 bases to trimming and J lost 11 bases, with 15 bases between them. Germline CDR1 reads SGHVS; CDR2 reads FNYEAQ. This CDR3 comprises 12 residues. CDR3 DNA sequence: TGTGCCAGCAGCCTTACACGTGGCGGGCAGTACTTC. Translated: CASSLTRGGQYF. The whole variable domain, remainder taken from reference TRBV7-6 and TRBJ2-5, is GAGVSQSPRYKVTKRGQDVALRCDPISGHVSLYWYRQALGQGPEFLTYFNYEAQQDKSGLPNDRFSAERPEGSISTLTIQRTEQRDSAMYRCASSLTRGGQYFGPGTRLLVL.

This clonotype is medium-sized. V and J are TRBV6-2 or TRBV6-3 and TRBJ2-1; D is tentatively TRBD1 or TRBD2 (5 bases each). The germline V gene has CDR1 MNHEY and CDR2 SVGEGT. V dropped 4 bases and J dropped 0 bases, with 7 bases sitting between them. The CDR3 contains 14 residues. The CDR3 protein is CASSWGNSYNEQFF. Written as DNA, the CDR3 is TGTGCCAGCAGTTGGGGGAACTCCTACAATGAGCAGTTCTTC.

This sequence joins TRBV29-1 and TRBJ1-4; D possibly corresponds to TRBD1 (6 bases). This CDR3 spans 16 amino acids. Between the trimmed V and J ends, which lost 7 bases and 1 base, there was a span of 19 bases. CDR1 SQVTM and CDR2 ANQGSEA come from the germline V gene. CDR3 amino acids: CSALDAGAVTNEKLFF. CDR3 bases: TGCAGCGCACTAGATGCGGGGGCCGTAACTAATGAAAAACTGTTTTTT.

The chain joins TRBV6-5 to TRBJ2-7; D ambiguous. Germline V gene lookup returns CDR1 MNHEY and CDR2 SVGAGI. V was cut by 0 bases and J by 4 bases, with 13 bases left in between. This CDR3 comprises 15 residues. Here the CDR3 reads CASSYSRRAAYEQYF. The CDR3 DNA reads TGTGCCAGCAGTTACTCGAGACGGGCCGCTTACGAGCAGTACTTC.

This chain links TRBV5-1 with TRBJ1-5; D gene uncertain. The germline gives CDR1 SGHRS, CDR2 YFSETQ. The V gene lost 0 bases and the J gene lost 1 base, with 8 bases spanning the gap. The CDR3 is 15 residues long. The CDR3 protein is CASSLGEASNQPQHF. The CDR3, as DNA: TGCGCCAGCAGCTTGGGTGAGGCGAGCAATCAGCCCCAGCATTTT.

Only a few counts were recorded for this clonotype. The CDR3 nucleotides read TGCAGTGCTAGCGCTACTAGCGGGGGCGCCAAAAACATTCAGTACTTC. Translated: CSASATSGGAKNIQYF. The chain is built from TRBV20-1 and TRBJ2-4, with 11 bases that match TRBD2. Germline CDR1 and CDR2: DFQATT and SNEGSKA (reference sequence). The CDR3 is 16 amino acids. The V segment lost 3 bases and the J segment 1 base; nucleotides outside the gene matches: 5.

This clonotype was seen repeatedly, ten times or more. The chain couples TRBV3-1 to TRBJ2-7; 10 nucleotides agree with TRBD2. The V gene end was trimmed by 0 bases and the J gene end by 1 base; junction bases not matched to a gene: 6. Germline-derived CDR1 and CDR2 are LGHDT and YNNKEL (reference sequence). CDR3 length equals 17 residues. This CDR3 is CASSQDPSGSGSYEQYF. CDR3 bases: TGTGCCAGCAGCCAAGATCCTAGCGGGAGTGGATCCTACGAGCAGTACTTC.

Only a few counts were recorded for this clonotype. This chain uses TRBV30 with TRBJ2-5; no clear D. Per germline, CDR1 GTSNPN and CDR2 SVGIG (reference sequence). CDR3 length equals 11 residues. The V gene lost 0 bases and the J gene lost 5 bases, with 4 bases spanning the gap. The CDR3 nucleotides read TGTGCCTGGAGTGTAGTCGAGACCCAGTACTTC. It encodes CAWSVVETQYF.

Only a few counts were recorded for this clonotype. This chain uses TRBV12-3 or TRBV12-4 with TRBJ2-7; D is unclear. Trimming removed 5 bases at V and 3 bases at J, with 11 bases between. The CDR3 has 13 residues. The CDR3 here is CASSLDGLYEQYF. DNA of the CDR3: TGTGCCAGCAGTCTAGACGGTCTCTACGAGCAGTACTTC.

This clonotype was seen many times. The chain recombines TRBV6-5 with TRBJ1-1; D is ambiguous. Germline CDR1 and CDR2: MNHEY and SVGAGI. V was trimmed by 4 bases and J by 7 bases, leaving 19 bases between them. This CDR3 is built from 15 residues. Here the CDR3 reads CASSLYRSPMREAFF. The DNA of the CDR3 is TGTGCCAGCAGTTTATACCGGAGCCCGATGCGTGAAGCTTTCTTT.

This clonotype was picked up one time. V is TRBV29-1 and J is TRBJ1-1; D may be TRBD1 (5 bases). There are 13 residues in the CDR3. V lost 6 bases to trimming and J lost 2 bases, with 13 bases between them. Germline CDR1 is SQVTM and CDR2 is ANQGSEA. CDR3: CSVAQGGNTEAFF. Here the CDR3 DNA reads TGCAGCGTCGCCCAGGGAGGCAACACTGAAGCTTTCTTT. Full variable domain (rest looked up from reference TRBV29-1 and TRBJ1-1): SAVISQKPSRDICQRGTSLTIQCQVDSQVTMMFWYRQQPGQSLTLIATANQGSEATYESGFVIDKFPISRPNLTFSTLTVSNMSPEDSSIYLCSVAQGGNTEAFFGQGTRLTVV.

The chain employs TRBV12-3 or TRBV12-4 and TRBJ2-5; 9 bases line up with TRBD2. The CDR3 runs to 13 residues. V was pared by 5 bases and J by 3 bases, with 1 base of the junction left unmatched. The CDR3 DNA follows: TGTGCCAGCAGTAGACTAGCGGAAGAGACCCAGTACTTC. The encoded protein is CASSRLAEETQYF.

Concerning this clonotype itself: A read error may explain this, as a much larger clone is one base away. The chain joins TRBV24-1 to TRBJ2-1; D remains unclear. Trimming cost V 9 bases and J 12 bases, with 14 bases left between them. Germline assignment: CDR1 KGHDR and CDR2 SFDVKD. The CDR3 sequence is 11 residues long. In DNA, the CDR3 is TGTGCCACCGGTTGGCCCGCAAGGCAGTTCTTC. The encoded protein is CATGWPARQFF.

CDR3 in amino acids: CATSFLAGGVETQYF. The CDR3 nucleotides are TGTGCCACCTCCTTTTTAGCGGGAGGGGTAGAGACCCAGTACTTC. J is TRBJ2-5 and V is TRBV24-1, with TRBD2 identical over 11 bases. Germline-derived CDR1 and CDR2 are KGHDR and SFDVKD. V was pared by 9 bases and J by 4 bases, with 9 bases of the junction left unmatched. The CDR3 covers 15 residues.

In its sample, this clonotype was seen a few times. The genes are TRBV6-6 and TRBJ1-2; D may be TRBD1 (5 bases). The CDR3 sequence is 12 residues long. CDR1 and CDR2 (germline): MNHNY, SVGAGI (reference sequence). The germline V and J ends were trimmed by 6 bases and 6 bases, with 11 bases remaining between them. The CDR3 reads CASSRTQDGYTF. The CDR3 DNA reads TGTGCCAGCAGCCGGACACAGGATGGCTACACCTTC.

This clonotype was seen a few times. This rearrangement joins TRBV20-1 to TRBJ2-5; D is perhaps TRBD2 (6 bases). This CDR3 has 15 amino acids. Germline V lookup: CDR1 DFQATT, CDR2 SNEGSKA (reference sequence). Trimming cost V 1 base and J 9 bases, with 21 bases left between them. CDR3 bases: TGCAGTGCTAGAGCTTTAAGGACCCCGGGGGAGGCCCAGTACTTC. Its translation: CSARALRTPGEAQYF.

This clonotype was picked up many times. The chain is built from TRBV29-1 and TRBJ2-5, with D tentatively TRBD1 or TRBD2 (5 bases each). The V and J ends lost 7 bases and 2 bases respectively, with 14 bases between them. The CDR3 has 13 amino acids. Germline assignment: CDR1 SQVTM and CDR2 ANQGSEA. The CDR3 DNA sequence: TGCAGCGCCCCGGGGACCGAACAAGAGACCCAGTACTTC. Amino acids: CSAPGTEQETQYF.

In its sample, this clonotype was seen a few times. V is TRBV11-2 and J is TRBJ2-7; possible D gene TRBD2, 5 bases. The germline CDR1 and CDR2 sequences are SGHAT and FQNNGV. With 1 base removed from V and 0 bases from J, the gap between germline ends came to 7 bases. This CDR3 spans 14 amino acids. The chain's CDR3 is CASSLGRDSYEQYF. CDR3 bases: TGTGCCAGCAGCTTAGGACGGGACTCCTACGAGCAGTACTTC.

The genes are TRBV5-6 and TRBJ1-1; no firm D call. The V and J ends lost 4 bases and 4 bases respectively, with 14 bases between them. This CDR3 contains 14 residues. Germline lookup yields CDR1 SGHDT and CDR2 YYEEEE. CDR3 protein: CASSVVPTGTEAFF. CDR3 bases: TGTGCCAGCAGCGTCGTCCCGACGGGCACTGAAGCTTTCTTT. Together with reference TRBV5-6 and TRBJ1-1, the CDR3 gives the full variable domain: DAGVTQSPTHLIKTRGQQVTLRCSPKSGHDTVSWYQQALGQGPQFIFQYYEEEERQRGNFPDRFSGHQFPNYSSELNVNALLLGDSALYLCASSVVPTGTEAFFGQGTRLTVV.

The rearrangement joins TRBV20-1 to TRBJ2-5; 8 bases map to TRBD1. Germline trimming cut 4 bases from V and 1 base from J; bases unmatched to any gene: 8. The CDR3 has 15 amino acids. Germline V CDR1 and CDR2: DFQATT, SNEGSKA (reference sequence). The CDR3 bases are TGCAGTGCTACTCACCTCGGGACAGGCCAAGAGACCCAGTACTTC. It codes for CSATHLGTGQETQYF.

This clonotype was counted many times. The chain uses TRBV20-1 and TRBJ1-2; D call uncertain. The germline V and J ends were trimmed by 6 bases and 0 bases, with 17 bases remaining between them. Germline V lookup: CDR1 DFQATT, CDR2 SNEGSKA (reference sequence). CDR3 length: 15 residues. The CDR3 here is CSALVPQAPNYGYTF. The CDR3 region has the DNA TGCAGTGCCTTGGTCCCCCAGGCCCCTAACTATGGCTACACCTTC.

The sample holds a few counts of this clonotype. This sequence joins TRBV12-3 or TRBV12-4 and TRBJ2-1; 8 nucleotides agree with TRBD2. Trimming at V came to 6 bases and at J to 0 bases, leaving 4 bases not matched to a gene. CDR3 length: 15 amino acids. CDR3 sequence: CASRTSGGSYNEQFF. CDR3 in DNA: TGTGCCAGCAGAACCAGCGGGGGCTCCTACAATGAGCAGTTCTTC.

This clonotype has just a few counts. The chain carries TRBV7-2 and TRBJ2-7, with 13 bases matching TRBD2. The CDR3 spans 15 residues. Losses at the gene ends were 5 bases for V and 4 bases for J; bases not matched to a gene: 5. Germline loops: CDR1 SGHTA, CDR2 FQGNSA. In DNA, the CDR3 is TGTGCCAGCAGCCCCCCGGGACTAGCGGGATACGAGCAGTACTTC. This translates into CASSPPGLAGYEQYF.

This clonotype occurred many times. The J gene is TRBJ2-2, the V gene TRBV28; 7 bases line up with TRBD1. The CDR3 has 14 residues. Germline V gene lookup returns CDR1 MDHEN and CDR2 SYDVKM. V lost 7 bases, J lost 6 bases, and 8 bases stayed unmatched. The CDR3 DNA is TGTGCCAGCACGACAGGGTATAATGCCGGGGAGCTGTTTTTT. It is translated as CASTTGYNAGELFF.

The chain's CDR3 is CASSRVSGITDTQYF. CDR3 coding DNA: TGTGCCAGCAGTCGAGTTAGCGGGATAACAGATACGCAGTATTTT. The genes are TRBV7-9 and TRBJ2-3, with TRBD2 identical over 8 bases. V lost 6 bases to trimming and J lost 3 bases; unmatched junction nucleotides: 8. Germline CDR1 reads SEHNR; CDR2 reads FQNEAQ (reference sequence). The CDR3 runs 15 residues.

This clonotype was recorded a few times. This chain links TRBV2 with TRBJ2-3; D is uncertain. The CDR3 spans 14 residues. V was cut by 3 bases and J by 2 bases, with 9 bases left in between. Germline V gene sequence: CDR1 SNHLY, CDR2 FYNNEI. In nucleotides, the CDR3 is TGTGCCAGCAGTGATGACCAGACCACAGATACGCAGTATTTT. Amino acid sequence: CASSDDQTTDTQYF.

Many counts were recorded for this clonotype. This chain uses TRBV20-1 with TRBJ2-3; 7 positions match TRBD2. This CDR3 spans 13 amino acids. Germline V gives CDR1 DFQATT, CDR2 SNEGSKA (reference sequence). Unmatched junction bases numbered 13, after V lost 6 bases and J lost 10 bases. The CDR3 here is CSAPGSAGWAQYF. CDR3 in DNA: TGCAGTGCCCCGGGATCAGCGGGGTGGGCGCAGTATTTT.

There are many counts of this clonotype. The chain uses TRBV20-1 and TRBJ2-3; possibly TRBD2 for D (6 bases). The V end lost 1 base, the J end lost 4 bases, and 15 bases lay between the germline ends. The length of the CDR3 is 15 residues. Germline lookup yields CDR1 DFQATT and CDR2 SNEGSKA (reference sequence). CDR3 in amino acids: CSARVFSGPADTQYF. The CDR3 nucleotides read TGCAGTGCTAGAGTATTCAGCGGGCCGGCAGATACGCAGTATTTT.

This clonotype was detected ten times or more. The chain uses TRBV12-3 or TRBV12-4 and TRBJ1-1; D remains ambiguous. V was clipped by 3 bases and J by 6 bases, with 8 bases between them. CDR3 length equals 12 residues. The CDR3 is CASSFFESEAFF. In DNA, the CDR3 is TGTGCCAGCAGTTTTTTCGAATCTGAAGCTTTCTTT.